The 2 T cell receptor beta chains reported below all come from one sample, sequenced in a study of blood T cell repertoires in COVID-19. Clones were read by immunoSEQ multiplex PCR, and TCRdb kept only the in-frame ones, dropping some. The repertoire holds 150,000 or so clones, with approximately 84% as singletons. The sequencing input was PBMCs or T cells enriched from blood (not recorded which). These receptors all stem from a human donor with acute COVID-19. The donor label of this sample is uncertain.

CDR3 in amino acids: CASSLGTVYGYTF. CDR3 nucleotide sequence: TGTGCCAGCAGTTTGGGGACAGTCTATGGCTACACCTTC. The V and J genes are TRBV12-3 or TRBV12-4 and TRBJ1-2, with TRBD1 matching over 7 bases. After removal of 3 bases from V and 4 bases from J, the junction contained 2 bases not matched to a gene. The CDR3 contains 13 residues.

The chain recombines TRBV28 with TRBJ1-2; unclear D gene. The CDR3 is made up of 13 amino acids. The germline gives CDR1 MDHEN, CDR2 SYDVKM. Trimming removed 4 bases from V and 3 bases from J, with 9 bases in between. The CDR3 spells CASSSRGYYGYTF. CDR3 bases: TGTGCCAGCAGTTCCAGAGGGTACTATGGCTACACCTTC.